Given below is one T cell receptor (beta chain) in context. The data originate from a study of T cell changes during pregnancy in multiple sclerosis. Clones were read by immunoSEQ multiplex PCR, and TCRdb kept only the in-frame ones, dropping some. The data hold tens of thousands of clones, with nearly 95% observed a single time. Germline V gene lookup returns CDR1 SQVTM and CDR2 ANQGSEA. CDR3 length: 14 residues. The V gene lost 4 bases and the J gene lost 3 bases, with 13 bases spanning the gap. V is TRBV29-1 and J is TRBJ2-1, with a tentative D call TRBD1 (6 bases). The sample was peripheral blood, taken in the third trimester of pregnancy. This clonotype originated in a female donor with multiple sclerosis, enrolled in a pregnancy study. DNA of the CDR3: TGCAGCGTTGCCGGGACAACTATCTACAATGAGCAGTTCTTC. Translation: CSVAGTTIYNEQFF.